This T cell receptor (beta chain) was retrieved from a study of early T cells in non-severe SARS-CoV-2 infection. In the study overall: Alpha and beta chains were unpaired, from unsorted whole-blood bulk RNA.

Individual cDNA molecules received unique molecular identifiers. TCRdb independently ran MiXCR on the 5' RACE reads; one entry per CDR3 protein. Found here are roughly 26,000 distinct CDR3 sequences, 5.1% of them singletons; the top ten hold 4%. By sample share, this clonotype is medium-sized. This receptor was taken from an adult who was a healthcare worker with PCR-confirmed SARS-CoV-2 infection or an uninfected control (not recorded which). Source material: whole blood.

In nucleotides, the CDR3 is TGCAGCGCCCCCCACAGGGGAAATGGCTACACCTTC. Encoded protein: CSAPHRGNGYTF. The rearrangement uses TRBV29-1 and TRBJ1-2; 7 positions match TRBD1. Germline V gene data show CDR1 as SQVTM and CDR2 as ANQGSEA. J was trimmed by 6 bases and V by 7 bases; bases with no gene match: 8. This CDR3 region has 12 residues.